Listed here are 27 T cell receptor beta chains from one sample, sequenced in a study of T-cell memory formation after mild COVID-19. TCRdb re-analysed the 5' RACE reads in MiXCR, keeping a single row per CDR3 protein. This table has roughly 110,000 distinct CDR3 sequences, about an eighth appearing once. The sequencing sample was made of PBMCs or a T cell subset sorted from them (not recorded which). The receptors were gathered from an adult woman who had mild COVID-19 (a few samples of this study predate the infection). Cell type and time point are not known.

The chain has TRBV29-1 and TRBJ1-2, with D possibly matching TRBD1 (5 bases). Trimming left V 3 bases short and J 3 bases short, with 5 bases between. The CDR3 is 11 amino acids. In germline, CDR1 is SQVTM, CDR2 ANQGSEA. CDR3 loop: CSVEGDYGYTF. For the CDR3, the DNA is TGCAGCGTTGAGGGGGACTATGGCTACACCTTC.

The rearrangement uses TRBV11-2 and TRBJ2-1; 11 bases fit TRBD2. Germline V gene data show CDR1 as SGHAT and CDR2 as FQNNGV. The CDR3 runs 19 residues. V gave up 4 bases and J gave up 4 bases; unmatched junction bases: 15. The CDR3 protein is CASSSGVAGGQTGYNEQFF. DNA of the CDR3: TGTGCCAGCAGCTCAGGGGTAGCGGGGGGGCAAACGGGATACAATGAGCAGTTCTTC.

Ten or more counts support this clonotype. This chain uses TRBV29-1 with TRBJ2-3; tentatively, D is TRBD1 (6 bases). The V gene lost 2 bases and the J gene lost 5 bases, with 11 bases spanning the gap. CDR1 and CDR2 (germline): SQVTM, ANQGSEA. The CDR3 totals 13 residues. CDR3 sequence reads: CSVEHGTLDTQYF. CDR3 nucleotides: TGCAGCGTTGAACACGGGACATTAGATACGCAGTATTTT.

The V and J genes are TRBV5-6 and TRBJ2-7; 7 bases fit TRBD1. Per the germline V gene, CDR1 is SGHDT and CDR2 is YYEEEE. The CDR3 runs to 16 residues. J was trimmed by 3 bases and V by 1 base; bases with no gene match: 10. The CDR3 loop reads CASSLTTGTAFYEQYF. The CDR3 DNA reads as TGTGCCAGCAGCTTGACGACCGGGACAGCTTTCTACGAGCAGTACTTC.

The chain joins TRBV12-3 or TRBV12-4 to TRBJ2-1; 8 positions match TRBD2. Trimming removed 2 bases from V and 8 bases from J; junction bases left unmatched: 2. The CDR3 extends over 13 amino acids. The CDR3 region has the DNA TGTGCCAGCAGTTTAACGGGAGGGTATGAGCAGTTCTTC. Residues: CASSLTGGYEQFF.

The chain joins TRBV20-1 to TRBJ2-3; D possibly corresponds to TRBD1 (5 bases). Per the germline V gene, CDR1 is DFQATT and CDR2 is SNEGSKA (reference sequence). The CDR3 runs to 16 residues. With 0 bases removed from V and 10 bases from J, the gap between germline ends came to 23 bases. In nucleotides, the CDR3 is TGCAGTGCTAGAGATCGGCAGGGCCGACCCCTGGCGGCGCAGTATTTT. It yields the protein CSARDRQGRPLAAQYF.

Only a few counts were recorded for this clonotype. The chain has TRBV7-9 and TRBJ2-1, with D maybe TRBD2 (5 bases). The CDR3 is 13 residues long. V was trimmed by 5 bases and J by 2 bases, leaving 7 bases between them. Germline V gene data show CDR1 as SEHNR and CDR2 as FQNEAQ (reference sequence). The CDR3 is CASSPGTYNEQFF. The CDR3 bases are TGTGCCAGCAGCCCCGGGACCTACAATGAGCAGTTCTTC.

CDR3 residues: CASSIGHREQYF. The DNA of the CDR3 is TGTGCCAGTAGTATTGGCCATCGGGAGCAGTACTTC. This sequence joins TRBV19 and TRBJ2-7; D is unresolved. Germline CDR1 LNHDA, CDR2 SQIVND (reference sequence). The length of the CDR3 is 12 residues. V dropped 3 bases and J dropped 7 bases, with 10 bases sitting between them. Full variable domain (rest looked up from reference TRBV19 and TRBJ2-7): DGGITQSPKYLFRKEGQNVTLSCEQNLNHDAMYWYRQDPGQGLRLIYYSQIVNDFQKGDIAEGYSVSREKKESFPLTVTSAQKNPTAFYLCASSIGHREQYFGPGTRLTVT.

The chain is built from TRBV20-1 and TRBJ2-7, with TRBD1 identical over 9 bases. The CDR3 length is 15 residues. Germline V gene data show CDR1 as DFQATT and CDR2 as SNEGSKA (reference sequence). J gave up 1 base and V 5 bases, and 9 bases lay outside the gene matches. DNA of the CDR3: TGCAGTGCTCAAGTACCGGGACAGGGATCCTACGAGCAGTACTTC. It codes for CSAQVPGQGSYEQYF.

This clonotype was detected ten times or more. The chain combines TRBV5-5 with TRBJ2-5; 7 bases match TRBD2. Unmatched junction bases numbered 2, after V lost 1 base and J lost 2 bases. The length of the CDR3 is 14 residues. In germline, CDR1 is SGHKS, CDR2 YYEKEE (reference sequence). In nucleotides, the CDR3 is TGTGCCAGCAGCTTGTACGGGGGGCAAGAGACCCAGTACTTC. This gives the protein CASSLYGGQETQYF.

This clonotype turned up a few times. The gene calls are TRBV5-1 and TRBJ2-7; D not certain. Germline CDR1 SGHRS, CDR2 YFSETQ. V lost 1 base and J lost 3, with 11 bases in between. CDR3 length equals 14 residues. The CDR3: CASSLIQTNYEQYF. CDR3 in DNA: TGCGCCAGCAGCTTGATACAGACCAACTACGAGCAGTACTTC.

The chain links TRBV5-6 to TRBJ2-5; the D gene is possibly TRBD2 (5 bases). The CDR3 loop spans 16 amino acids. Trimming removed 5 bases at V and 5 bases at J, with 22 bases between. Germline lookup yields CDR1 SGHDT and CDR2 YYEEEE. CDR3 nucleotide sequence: TGTGCCAGCAGATTGATTTATGGAGGCCCCAGGGAGACCCAGTACTTC. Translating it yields CASRLIYGGPRETQYF.

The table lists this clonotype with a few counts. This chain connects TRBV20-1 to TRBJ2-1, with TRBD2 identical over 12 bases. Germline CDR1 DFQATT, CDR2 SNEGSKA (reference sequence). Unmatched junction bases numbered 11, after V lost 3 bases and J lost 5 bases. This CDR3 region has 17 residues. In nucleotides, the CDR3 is TGCAGTGCTAGGCTTCTAGCGGGAGGGAGATTGGACAATGAGCAGTTCTTC. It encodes CSARLLAGGRLDNEQFF.

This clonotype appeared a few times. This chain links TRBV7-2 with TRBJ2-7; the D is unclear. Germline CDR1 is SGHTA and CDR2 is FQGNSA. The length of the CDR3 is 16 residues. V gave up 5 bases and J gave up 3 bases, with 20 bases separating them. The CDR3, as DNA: TGTGCCAGCAGCCCACTTTCTCTGGCTGGGGTCTACGAGCAGTACTTC. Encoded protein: CASSPLSLAGVYEQYF.

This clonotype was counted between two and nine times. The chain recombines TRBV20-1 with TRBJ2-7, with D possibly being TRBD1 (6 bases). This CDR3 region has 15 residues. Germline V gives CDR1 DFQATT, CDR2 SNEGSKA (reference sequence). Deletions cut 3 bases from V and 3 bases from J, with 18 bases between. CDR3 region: CSARPYNRENYEQYF. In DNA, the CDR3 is TGCAGTGCTAGGCCCTATAACAGGGAGAACTACGAGCAGTACTTC.

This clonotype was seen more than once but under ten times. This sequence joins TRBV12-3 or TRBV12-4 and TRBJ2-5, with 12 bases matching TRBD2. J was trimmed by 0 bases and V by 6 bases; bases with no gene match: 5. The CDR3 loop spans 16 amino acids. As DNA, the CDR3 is TGTGCCAGCAGCAGGACTAGCGGGGAGAACCAAGAGACCCAGTACTTC. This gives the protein CASSRTSGENQETQYF.

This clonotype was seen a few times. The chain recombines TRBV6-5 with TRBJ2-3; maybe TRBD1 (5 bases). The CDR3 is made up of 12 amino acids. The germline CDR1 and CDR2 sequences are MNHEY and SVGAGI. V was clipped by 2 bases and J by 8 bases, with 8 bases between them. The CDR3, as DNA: TGTGCCAGCAGTTACGGGGCGACTACGCAGTATTTT. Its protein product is CASSYGATTQYF.

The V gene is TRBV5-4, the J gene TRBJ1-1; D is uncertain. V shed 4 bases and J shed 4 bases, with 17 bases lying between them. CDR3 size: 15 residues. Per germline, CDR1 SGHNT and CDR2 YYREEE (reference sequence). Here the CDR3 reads CASSLRTATITEAFF. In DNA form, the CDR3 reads TGTGCCAGCAGCCTTCGAACAGCCACTATCACTGAAGCTTTCTTT.

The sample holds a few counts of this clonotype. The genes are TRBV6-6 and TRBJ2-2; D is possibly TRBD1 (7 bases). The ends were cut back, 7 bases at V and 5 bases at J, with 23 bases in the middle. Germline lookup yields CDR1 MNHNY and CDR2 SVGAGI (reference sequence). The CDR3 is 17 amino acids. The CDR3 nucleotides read TGTGCCAGCACTATTAACCCAGGGGGGTCAAGAACCGGGGAGCTGTTTTTT. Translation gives CASTINPGGSRTGELFF.

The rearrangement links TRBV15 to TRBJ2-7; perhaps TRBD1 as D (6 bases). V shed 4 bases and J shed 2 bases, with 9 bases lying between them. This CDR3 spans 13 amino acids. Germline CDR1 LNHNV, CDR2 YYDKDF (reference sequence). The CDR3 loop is CATSKGQTYEQYF. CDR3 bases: TGTGCCACCAGCAAAGGACAGACCTACGAGCAGTACTTC.

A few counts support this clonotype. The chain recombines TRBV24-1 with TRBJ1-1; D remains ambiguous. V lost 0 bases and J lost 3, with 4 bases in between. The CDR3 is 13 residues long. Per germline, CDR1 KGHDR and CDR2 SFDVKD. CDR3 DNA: TGTGCCACCAGTGATTTGCGATACACTGAAGCTTTCTTT. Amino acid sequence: CATSDLRYTEAFF.

CDR3: CASSLGTGYDEQYF. CDR3 DNA: TGTGCCAGCAGCTTAGGGACTGGGTATGACGAGCAGTACTTC. The gene calls are TRBV7-9 and TRBJ2-7, with D perhaps matching TRBD2 (5 bases). V lost 1 base, J lost 5 bases, and 12 bases lay in between. This CDR3 contains 14 residues. Per the germline V gene, CDR1 is SEHNR and CDR2 is FQNEAQ (reference sequence).

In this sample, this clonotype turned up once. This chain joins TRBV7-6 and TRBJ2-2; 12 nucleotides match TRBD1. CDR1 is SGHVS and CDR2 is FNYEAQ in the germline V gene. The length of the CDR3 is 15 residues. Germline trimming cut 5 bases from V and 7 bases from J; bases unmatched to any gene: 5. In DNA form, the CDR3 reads TGTGCCAGCAGCGCCGGGACAGGGGGCTTCGGGGAGCTGTTTTTT. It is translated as CASSAGTGGFGELFF. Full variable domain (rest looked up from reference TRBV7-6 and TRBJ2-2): GAGVSQSPRYKVTKRGQDVALRCDPISGHVSLYWYRQALGQGPEFLTYFNYEAQQDKSGLPNDRFSAERPEGSISTLTIQRTEQRDSAMYRCASSAGTGGFGELFFGEGSRLTVL.

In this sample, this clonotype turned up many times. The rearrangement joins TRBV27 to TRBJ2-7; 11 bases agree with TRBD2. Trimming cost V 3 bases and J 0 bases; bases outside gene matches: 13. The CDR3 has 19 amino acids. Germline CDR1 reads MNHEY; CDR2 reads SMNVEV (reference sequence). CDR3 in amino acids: CASSLGETSGAVSSYEQYF. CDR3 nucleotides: TGTGCCAGCAGTTTGGGGGAGACTAGCGGGGCGGTTAGCTCCTACGAGCAGTACTTC.

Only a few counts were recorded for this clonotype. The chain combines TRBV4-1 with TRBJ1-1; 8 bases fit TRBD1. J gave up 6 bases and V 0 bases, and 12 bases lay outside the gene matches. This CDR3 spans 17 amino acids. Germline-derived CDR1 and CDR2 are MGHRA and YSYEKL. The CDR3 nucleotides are TGCGCCAGCAGCCAAGATTTGATAACAGGGGGTAAGGCTGAAGCTTTCTTT. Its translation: CASSQDLITGGKAEAFF.

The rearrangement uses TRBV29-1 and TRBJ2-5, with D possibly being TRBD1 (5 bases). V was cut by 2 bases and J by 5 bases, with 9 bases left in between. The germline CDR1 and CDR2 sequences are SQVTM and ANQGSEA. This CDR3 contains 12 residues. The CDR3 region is CSVEQGLETQYF. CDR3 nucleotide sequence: TGCAGCGTTGAACAGGGTTTGGAGACCCAGTACTTC.

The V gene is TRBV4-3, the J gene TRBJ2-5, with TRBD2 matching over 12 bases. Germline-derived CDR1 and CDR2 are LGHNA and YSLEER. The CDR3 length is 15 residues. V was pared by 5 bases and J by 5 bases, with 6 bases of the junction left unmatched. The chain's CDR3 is CASSLGTSGWETQYF. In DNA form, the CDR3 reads TGCGCCAGCAGCTTAGGGACTAGCGGGTGGGAGACCCAGTACTTC.